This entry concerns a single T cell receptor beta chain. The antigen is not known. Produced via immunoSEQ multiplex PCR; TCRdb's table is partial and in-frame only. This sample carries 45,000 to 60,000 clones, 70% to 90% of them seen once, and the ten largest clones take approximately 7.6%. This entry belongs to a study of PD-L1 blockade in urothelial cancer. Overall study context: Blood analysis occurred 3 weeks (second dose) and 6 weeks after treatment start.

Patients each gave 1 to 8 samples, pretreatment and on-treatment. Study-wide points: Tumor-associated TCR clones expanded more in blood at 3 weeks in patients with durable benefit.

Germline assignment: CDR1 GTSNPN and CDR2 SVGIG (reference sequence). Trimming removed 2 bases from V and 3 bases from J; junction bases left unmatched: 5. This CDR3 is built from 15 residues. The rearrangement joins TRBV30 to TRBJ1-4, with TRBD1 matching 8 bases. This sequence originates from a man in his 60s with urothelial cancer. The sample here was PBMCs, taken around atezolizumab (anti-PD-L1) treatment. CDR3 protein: CAWSIQGGPNEKLFF. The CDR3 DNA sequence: TGTGCCTGGAGTATACAGGGGGGCCCTAATGAAAAACTGTTTTTT.